One TCR beta chain is described in this entry. Its antigen remains unidentified. Unique molecular identifiers were affixed to single, distinct cDNA molecules. In TCRdb, the 5' RACE reads were re-called with MiXCR into one record per CDR3 protein. This table holds about 94,000 distinct CDR3 sequences, approximately 13% found once. These data belong to a study of early T cells in non-severe SARS-CoV-2 infection. About the research overall: Chains from this unsorted whole-blood bulk RNA could not be paired.

The CDR3 loop spans 16 amino acids. Notes on the study in general: Lookups in VDJdb leaned toward anti-spike CD8 responses and missed private and CD4 specificities.

This rearrangement joins TRBV21-1 to TRBJ2-4. TRBV21-1 is a pseudogene. The receptor was isolated from an adult who was a healthcare worker with PCR-confirmed SARS-CoV-2 infection or an uninfected control (not recorded which). The specimen sequenced was whole blood. CDR3 region: CASSHRRVLAKNIQYF. CDR3 bases: TGTGCCAGCAGCCATCGAAGGGTACTAGCCAAAAACATTCAGTACTTC.